This T cell receptor (beta chain) came from a study of Graves' ophthalmopathy and Graves' hyperthyroidism. The table lists this clonotype with many counts. For repertoire sequencing, the TCR beta CDR3 regions were amplified from RNA transcripts. An initial RT-PCR round employing HTBI primers preceded a second-round multiplex PCR. From the multiplex PCR reads, TCRdb called clonotypes with MiXCR, one entry per CDR3 protein. The sample contains around 1,000,000 distinct CDR3 sequences, about two fifths of which appear only once. The sample consisted of peripheral blood or thyroid tissue (not recorded which). The sequence came from an adult man with Graves' hyperthyroidism.

CDR3 in DNA: TGCAGTGCCGAGGTGAGGACAAGTAACTACGAGCAGTACTTC. Protein product: CSAEVRTSNYEQYF. V is TRBV20-1 and J is TRBJ2-7; D possibly corresponds to TRBD1 (5 bases). CDR3 length equals 14 residues. With 6 bases removed from V and 3 bases from J, the gap between germline ends came to 18 bases. Looked up from germline, CDR1 is DFQATT and CDR2 is SNEGSKA (reference sequence).